This TCR beta chain comes out of a study of regulatory and conventional T cells in RAG deficiency. The V end was cut by 0 bases, the J end by 4 bases, with 15 bases between. The CDR3 has 16 residues. Germline CDR1 MNHEY, CDR2 SVGAGI. General study points: Patient subsets had shorter CDR3s; Omenn Treg-Tconv overlap exceeded 80%.

In regard to this clone: What it recognizes is unknown.

The sorted conventional CD4+ T cells were CD25-low and CD127-high, with genomic DNA sequenced. Assay used: immunoSEQ multiplex PCR; TCRdb lists only in-frame clones, some missing. This table has tens of thousands of clones, about 96% appearing once. The sample also formed part of further work on regulatory T cells. From that report: Primers: 52 TRBV forward and 13 TRBJ reverse. Patient repertoires had restricted TRB V-J pairs and skewed V and J usage, most in Tregs.

The chain uses TRBV6-5 and TRBJ1-2; no clear D. The source is a human donor in good health. The sample comprised CD25- CD4+ T cells sorted from blood. Written as DNA, the CDR3 is TGTGCCAGCAGTTACTCTCATGCCGAGATAGTCTATGGCTACACCTTC. As protein: CASSYSHAEIVYGYTF.